The source of this TCR beta chain is a study of persistence of HIV-infected CD4 T cells. This clone was seen once. What it recognizes is unknown. The libraries were made with immunoSEQ version 4 in survey mode. Generated by immunoSEQ multiplex PCR, the TCRdb table keeps only in-frame clones and is missing some. The repertoire holds 25,000 to 35,000 clones, roughly 86% seen once, with 4% to 5% in the top ten. Cells were stimulated with CMV-infected fibroblast lysates at roughly 9.1 ug/mL. Memory cells lacking CD40L and CD69 with high CD45RO were sorted. Adults with HIV-1 started suppressive ART while chronically infected. The study's findings and limits: TCRbeta richness was lower in CMV- and Gag-responding cells than in anti-CD3/anti-CD28-responding cells.

Trimming pared 3 bases from V and 4 bases from J, leaving 15 bases between. The CDR3 totals 15 residues. From germline, CDR1 is DFQATT and CDR2 SNEGSKA (reference sequence). The rearrangement links TRBV20-1 to TRBJ2-2, with D possibly being TRBD2 (7 bases). The TCR comes from an adult man with HIV who was CMV-seropositive. This sample comprised CD4+ T cells sorted from PBMCs after approximately 19-hour stimulation, obtained from a patient who received antiretroviral therapy. The CDR3 protein is CSASNIRGGTGELFF. The DNA of the CDR3 is TGCAGTGCTAGTAATATTAGGGGGGGCACCGGGGAGCTGTTTTTT.